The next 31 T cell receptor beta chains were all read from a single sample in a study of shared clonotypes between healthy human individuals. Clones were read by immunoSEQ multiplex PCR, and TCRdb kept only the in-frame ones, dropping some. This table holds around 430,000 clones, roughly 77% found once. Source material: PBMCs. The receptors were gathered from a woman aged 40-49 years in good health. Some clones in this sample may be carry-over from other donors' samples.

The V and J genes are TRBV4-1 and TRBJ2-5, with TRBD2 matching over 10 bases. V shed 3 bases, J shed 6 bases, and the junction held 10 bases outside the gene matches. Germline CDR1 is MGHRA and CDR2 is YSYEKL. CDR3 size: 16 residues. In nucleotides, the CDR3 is TGCGCCAGCAGCCAGGGAGTGACTAGCGGGCGAAAGACCCAGTACTTC. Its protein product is CASSQGVTSGRKTQYF.

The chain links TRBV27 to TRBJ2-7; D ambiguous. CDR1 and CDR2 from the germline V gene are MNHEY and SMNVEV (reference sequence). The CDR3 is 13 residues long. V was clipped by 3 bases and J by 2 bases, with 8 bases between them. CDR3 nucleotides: TGTGCCAGCAGTTTGAGACCCACCTACGAGCAGTACTTC. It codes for CASSLRPTYEQYF.

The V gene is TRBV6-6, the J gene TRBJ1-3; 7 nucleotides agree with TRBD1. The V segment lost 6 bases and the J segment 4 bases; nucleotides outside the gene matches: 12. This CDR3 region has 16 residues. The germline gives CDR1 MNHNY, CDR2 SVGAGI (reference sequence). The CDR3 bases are TGTGCCAGCAGACTCCCCTCGACAGGGACAGGAAACACCATATATTTT. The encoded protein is CASRLPSTGTGNTIYF.

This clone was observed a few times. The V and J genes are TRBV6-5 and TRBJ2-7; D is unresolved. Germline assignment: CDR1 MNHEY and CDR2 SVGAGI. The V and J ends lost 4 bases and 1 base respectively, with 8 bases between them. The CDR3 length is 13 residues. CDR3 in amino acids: CASSFRDSYEQYF. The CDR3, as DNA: TGTGCCAGCAGTTTTAGGGATTCCTACGAGCAGTACTTC.

The CDR3 DNA sequence: TGCGCCAGCAGCCAAGAGGGAGGGCCCGCGGAGCAGTTCTTC. Translation: CASSQEGGPAEQFF. The chain links TRBV4-1 to TRBJ2-1; 7 bases line up with TRBD2. Germline assignment: CDR1 MGHRA and CDR2 YSYEKL. V lost 0 bases, J lost 10 bases, and 6 bases stayed unmatched. The CDR3 runs to 14 residues.

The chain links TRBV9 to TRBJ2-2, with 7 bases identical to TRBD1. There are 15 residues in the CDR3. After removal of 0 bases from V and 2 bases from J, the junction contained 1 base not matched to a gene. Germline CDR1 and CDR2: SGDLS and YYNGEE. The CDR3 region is CASSVGQGNTGELFF. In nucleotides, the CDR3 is TGTGCCAGCAGCGTAGGACAGGGTAACACCGGGGAGCTGTTTTTT.

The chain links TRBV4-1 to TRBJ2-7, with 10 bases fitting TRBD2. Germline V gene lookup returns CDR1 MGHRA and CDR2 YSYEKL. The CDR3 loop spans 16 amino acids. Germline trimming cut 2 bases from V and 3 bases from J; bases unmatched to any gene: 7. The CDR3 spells CASSQSSSGSLYEQYF. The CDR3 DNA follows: TGCGCCAGCAGCCAATCCTCTAGCGGGAGTCTCTACGAGCAGTACTTC.

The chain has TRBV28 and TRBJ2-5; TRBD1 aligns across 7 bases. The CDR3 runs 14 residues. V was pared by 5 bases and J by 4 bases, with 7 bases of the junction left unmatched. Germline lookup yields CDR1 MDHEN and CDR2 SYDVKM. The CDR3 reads CASSTGVGRETQYF. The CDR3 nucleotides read TGTGCCAGCAGTACAGGGGTAGGGAGAGAGACCCAGTACTTC.

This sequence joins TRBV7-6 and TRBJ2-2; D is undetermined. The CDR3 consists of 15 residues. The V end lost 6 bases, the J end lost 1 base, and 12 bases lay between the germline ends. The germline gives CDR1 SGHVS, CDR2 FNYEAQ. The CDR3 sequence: CASRGPLGNTGELFF. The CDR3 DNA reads TGTGCCAGCAGAGGCCCCCTAGGGAACACCGGGGAGCTGTTTTTT.

In nucleotides, the CDR3 is TGTGCCAGCAGCTTGCCAGAGACCCAGTACTTC. It is translated as CASSLPETQYF. The chain employs TRBV7-9 and TRBJ2-5, with D uncertain. V was shortened by 3 bases and J by 4 bases, with 3 bases between the two germline ends. Germline CDR1 is SEHNR and CDR2 is FQNEAQ (reference sequence). This CDR3 has 11 residues.

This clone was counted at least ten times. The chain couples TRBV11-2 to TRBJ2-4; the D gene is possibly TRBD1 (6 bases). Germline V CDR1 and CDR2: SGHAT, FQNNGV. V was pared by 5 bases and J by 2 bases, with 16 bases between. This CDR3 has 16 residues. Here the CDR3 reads CASSRLQGSSKNIQYF. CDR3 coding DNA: TGTGCCAGCAGCCGTTTGCAGGGGTCCTCCAAAAACATTCAGTACTTC.

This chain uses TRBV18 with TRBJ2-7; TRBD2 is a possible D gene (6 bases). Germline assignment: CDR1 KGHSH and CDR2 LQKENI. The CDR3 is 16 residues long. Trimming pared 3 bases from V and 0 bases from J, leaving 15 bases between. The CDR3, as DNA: TGTGCCAGCTCACCGGGCTGGGAGGTAAGCTCCTACGAGCAGTACTTC. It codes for CASSPGWEVSSYEQYF.

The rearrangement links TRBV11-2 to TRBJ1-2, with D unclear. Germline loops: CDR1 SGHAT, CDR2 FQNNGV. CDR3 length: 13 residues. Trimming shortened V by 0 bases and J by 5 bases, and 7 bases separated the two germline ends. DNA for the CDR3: TGTGCCAGCAGCTTAGACGGAGATTATGGCTACACCTTC. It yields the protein CASSLDGDYGYTF.

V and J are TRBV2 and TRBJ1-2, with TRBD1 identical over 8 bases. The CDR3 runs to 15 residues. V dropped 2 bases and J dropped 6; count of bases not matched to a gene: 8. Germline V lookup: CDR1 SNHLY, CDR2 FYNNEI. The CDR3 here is CASSEQPRGLNGYTF. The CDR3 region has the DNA TGTGCCAGCAGTGAACAACCCAGGGGGCTGAATGGCTACACCTTC.

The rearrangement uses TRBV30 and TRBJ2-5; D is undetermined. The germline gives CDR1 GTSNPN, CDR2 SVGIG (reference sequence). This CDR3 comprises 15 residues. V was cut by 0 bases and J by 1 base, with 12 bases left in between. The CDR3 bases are TGTGCCTGGAGTGTACCAGTGTATTCCCAAGAGACCCAGTACTTC. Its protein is CAWSVPVYSQETQYF.

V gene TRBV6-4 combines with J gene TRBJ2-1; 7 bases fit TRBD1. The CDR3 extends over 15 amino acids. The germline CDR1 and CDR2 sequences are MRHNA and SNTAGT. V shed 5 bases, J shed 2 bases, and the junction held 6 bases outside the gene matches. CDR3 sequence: CASSPSTGPYNEQFF. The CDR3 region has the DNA TGTGCCAGCAGTCCGTCGACAGGGCCCTACAATGAGCAGTTCTTC.

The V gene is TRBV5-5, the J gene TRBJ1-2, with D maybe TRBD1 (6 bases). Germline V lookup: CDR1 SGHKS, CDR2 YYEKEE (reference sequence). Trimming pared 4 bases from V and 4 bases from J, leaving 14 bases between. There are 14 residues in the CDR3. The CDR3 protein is CASSRGGDSYGYTF. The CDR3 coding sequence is TGTGCCAGCAGCCGAGGGGGTGATAGCTATGGCTACACCTTC. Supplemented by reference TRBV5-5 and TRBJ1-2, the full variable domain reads DAGVTQSPTHLIKTRGQQVTLRCSPISGHKSVSWYQQVLGQGPQFIFQYYEKEERGRGNFPDRFSARQFPNYSSELNVNALLLGDSALYLCASSRGGDSYGYTFGSGTRLTVV.

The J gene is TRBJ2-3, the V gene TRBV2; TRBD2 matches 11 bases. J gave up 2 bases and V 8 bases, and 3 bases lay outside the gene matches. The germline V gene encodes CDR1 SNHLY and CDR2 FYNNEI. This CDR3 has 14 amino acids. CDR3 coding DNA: TGTGCCAGCGCGGGACTAGCGGCCACAGATACGCAGTATTTT. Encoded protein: CASAGLAATDTQYF.

The CDR3 sequence is CASSLEGGDDEQYF. CDR3 in DNA: TGCGCCAGCAGCTTAGAAGGGGGCGACGACGAGCAGTACTTC. V and J are TRBV5-1 and TRBJ2-7; 7 positions agree with TRBD1. CDR3 length: 14 amino acids. Germline V CDR1 and CDR2: SGHRS, YFSETQ. Losses at the gene ends were 2 bases for V and 5 bases for J; bases not matched to a gene: 7.

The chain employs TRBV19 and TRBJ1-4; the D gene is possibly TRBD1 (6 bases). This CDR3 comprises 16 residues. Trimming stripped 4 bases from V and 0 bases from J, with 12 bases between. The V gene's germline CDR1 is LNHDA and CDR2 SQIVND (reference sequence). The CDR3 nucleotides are TGTGCCAGTAGTACAACAGGGCAGACAACTAATGAAAAACTGTTTTTT. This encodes CASSTTGQTTNEKLFF. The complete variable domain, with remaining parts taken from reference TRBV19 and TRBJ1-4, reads DGGITQSPKYLFRKEGQNVTLSCEQNLNHDAMYWYRQDPGQGLRLIYYSQIVNDFQKGDIAEGYSVSREKKESFPLTVTSAQKNPTAFYLCASSTTGQTTNEKLFFGSGTQLSVL.

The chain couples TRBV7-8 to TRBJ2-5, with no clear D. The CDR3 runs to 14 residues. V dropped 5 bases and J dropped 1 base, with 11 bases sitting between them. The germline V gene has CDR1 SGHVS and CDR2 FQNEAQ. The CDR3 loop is CASSPSFGQETQYF. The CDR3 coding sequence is TGTGCCAGCAGCCCATCCTTCGGCCAAGAGACCCAGTACTTC.

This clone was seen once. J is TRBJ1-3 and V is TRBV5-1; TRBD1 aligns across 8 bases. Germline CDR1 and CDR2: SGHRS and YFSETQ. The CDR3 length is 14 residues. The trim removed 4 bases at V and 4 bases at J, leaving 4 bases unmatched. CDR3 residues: CASSRTGSGNTIYF. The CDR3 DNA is TGCGCCAGCAGCAGGACAGGGTCCGGAAACACCATATATTTT. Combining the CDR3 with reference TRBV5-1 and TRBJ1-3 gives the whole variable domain KAGVTQTPRYLIKTRGQQVTLSCSPISGHRSVSWYQQTPGQGLQFLFEYFSETQRNKGNFPGRFSGRQFSNSRSEMNVSTLELGDSALYLCASSRTGSGNTIYFGEGSWLTVV.

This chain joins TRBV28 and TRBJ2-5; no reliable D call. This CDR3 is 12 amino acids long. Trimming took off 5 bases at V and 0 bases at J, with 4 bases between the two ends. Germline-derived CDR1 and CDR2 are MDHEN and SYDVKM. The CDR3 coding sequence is TGTGCCAGCAGTCCGGACCAAGAGACCCAGTACTTC. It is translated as CASSPDQETQYF.

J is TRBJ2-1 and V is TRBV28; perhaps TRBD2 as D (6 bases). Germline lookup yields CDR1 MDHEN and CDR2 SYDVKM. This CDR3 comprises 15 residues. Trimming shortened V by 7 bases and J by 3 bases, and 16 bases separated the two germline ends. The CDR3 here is CASTTSGLYYNEQFF. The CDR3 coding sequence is TGTGCCAGCACCACTTCGGGACTTTACTACAATGAGCAGTTCTTC.

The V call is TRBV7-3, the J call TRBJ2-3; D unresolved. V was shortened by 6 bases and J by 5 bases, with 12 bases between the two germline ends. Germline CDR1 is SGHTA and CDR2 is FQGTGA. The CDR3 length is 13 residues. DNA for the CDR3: TGTGCCAGCAGAAAGACCACAAAAGATACGCAGTATTTT. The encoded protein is CASRKTTKDTQYF.

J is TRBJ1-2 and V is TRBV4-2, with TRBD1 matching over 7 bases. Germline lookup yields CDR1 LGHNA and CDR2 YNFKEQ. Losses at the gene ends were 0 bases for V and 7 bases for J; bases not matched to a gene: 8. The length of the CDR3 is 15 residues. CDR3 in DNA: TGTGCCAGCAGCCAAGAAACAGGGGAGGGATCTGGCTACACCTTC. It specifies CASSQETGEGSGYTF.

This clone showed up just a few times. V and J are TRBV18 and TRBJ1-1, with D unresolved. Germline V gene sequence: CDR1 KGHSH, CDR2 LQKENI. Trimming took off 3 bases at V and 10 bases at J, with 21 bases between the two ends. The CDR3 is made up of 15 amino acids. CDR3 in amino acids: CASSPVMSKGLGAFF. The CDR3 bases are TGTGCCAGCTCACCGGTTATGTCAAAGGGCTTGGGAGCTTTCTTT.

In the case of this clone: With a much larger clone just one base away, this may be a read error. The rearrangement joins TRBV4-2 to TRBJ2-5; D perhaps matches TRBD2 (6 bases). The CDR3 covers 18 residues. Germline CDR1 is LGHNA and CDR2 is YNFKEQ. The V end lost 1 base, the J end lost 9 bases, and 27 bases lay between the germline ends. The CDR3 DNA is TGTGCCAGCAGCCAAGGGAGTTTGGCGGCTTCCCGCGGGGAGGCCCAGTACTTC. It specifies CASSQGSLAASRGEAQYF.

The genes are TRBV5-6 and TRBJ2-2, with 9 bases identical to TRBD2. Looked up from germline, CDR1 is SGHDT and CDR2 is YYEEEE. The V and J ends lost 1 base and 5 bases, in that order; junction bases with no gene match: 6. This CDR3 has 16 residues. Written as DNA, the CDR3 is TGTGCCAGCAGCTTGTATCGACTAGCGGCAACCGGGGAGCTGTTTTTT. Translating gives CASSLYRLAATGELFF.

The CDR3 sequence: CASSLGEGSYNEQFF. The DNA of the CDR3 is TGTGCCAGCAGTTTGGGGGAGGGTTCCTACAATGAGCAGTTCTTC. V usage is TRBV6-1 and J usage is TRBJ2-1; 7 nucleotides align to TRBD2. The V and J ends lost 5 bases and 1 base, in that order; junction bases with no gene match: 5. Looked up from germline, CDR1 is MNHNS and CDR2 is SASEGT. The CDR3 runs to 15 residues.

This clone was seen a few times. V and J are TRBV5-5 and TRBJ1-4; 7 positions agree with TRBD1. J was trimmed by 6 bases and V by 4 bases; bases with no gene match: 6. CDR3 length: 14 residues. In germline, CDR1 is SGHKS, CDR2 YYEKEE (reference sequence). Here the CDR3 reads CASSPGTAHEKLFF. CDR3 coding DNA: TGTGCCAGCAGCCCCGGGACAGCCCATGAAAAACTGTTTTTT.